The entry that follows covers one TCR beta chain sequence. The antigen remains undetermined. PCR employed 60 Vbeta and 13 Jbeta primers. Clones were sequenced by immunoSEQ multiplex PCR, and TCRdb holds only the in-frame ones, with some missing. Here the sample spans some 150,000 clones, around 83% being singletons. This sample is part of a study of cytomegalovirus exposure and HLA in healthy donors. Study findings and constraints: Equally common other TCR beta chains were less clonally expanded than HLA-associated ones, a later analysis found.

The ends were cut back, 2 bases at V and 1 base at J, with 12 bases in the middle. The CDR3 covers 16 residues. The germline gives CDR1 MNHEY, CDR2 SMNVEV (reference sequence). The chain joins TRBV27 to TRBJ2-4, with D maybe TRBD2 (7 bases). This clonotype was sampled from a man aged 40-49 years in good health and CMV-seropositive. Sequenced input: PBMCs. CDR3 bases: TGTGCCAGCAGTTTAAGGGGGGGAGGGGCCAAAAACATTCAGTACTTC. This translates into CASSLRGGGAKNIQYF.